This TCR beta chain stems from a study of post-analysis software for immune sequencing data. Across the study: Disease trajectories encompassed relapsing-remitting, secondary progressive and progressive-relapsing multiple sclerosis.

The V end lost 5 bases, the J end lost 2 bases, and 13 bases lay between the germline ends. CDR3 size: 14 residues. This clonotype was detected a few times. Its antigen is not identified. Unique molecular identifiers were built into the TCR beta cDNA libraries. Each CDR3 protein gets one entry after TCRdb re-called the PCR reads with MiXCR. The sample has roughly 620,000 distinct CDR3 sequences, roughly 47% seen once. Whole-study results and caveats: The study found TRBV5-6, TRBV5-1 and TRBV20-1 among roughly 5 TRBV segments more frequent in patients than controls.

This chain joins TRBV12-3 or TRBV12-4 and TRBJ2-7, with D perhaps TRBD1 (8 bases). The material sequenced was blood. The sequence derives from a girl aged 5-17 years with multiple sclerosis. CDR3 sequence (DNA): TGTGCCAGCAGTGGGGGGGACAGGACCTACGAGCAGTACTTC. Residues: CASSGGDRTYEQYF.